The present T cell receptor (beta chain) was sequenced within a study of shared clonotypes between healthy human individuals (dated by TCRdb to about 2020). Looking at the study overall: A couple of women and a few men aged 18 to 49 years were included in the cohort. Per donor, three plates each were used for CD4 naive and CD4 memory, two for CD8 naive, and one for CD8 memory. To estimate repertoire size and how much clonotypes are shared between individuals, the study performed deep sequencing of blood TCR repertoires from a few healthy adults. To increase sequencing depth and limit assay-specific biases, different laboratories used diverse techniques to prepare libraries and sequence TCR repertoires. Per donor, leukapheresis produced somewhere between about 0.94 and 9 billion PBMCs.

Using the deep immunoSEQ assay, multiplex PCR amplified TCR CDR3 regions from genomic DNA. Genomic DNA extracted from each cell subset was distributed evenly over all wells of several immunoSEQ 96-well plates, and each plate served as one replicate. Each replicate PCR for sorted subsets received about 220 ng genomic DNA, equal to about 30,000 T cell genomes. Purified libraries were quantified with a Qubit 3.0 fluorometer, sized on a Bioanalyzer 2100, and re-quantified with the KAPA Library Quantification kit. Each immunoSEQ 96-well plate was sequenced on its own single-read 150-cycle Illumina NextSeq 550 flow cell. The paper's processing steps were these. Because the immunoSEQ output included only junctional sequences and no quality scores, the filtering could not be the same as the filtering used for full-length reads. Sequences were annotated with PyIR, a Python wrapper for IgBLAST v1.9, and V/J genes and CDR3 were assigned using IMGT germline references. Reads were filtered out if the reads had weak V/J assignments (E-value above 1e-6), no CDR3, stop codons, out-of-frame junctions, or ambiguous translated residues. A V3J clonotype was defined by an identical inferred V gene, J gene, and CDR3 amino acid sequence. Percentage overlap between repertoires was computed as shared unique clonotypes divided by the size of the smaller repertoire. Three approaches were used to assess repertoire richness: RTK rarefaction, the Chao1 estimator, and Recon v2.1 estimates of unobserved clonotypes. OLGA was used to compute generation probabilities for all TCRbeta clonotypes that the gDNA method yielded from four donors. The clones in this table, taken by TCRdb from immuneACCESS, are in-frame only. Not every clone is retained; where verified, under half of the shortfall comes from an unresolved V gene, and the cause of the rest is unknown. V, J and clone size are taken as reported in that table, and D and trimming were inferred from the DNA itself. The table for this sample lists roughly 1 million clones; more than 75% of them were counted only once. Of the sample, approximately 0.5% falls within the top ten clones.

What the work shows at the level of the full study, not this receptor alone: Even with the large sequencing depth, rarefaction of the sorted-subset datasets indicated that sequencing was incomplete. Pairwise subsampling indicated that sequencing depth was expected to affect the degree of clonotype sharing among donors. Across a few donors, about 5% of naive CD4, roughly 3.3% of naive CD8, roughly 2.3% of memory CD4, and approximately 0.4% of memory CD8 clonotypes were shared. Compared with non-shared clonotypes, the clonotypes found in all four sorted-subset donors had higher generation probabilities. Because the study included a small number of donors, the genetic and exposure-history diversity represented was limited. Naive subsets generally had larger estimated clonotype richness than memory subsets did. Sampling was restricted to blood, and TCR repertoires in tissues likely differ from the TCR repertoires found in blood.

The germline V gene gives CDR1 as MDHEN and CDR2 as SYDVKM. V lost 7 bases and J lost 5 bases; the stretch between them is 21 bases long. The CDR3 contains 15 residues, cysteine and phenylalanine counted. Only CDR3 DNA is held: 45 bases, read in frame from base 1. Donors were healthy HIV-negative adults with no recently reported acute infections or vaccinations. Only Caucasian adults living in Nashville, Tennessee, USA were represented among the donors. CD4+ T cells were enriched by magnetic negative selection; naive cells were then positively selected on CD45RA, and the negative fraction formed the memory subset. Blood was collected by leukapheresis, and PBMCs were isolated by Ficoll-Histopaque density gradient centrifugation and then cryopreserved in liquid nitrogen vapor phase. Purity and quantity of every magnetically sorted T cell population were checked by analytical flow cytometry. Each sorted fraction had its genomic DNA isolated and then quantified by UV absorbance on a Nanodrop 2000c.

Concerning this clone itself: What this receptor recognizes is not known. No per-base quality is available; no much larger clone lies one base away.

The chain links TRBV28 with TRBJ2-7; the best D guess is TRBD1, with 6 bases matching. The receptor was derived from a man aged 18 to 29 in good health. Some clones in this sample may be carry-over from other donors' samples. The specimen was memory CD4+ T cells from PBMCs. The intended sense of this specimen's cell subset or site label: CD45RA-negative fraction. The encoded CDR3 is CASTPRQAGLHEQYF. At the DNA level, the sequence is TGTGCCAGCACCCCCCGACAGGCAGGGCTCCACGAGCAGTACTTC.